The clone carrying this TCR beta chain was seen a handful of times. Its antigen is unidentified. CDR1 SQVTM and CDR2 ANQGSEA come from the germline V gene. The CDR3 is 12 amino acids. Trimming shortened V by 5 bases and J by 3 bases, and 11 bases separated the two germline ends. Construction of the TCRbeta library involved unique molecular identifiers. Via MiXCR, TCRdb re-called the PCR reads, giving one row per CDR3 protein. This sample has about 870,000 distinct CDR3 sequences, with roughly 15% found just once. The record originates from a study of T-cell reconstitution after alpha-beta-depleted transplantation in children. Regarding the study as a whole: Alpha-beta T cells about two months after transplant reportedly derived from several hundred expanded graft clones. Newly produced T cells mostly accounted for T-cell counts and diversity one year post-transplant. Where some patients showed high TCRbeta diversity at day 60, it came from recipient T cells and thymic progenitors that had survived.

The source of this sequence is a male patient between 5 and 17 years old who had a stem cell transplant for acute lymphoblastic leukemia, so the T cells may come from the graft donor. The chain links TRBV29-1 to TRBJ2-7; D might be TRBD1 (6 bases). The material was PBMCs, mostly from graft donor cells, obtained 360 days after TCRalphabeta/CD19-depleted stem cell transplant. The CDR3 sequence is CSVRQERYEQYF. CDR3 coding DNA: TGCAGCGTTCGACAGGAGCGCTACGAGCAGTACTTC.